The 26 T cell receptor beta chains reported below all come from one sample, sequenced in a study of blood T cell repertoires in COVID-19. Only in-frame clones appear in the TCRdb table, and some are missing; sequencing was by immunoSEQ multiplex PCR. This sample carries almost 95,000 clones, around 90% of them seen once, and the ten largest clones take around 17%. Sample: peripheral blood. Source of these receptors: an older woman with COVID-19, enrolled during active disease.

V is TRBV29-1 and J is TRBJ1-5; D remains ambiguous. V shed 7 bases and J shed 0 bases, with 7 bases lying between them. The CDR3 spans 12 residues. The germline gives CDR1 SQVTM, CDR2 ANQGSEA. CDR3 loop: CSESVSNQPQHF. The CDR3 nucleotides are TGCAGCGAGTCAGTTAGCAATCAGCCCCAGCATTTT.

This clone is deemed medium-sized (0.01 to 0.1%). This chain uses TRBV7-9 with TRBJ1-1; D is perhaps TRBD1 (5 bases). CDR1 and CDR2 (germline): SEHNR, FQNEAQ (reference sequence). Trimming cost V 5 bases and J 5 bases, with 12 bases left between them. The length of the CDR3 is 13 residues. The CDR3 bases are TGTGCCAGCAGCGCTGGAGGGGCAACTGAAGCTTTCTTT. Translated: CASSAGGATEAFF.

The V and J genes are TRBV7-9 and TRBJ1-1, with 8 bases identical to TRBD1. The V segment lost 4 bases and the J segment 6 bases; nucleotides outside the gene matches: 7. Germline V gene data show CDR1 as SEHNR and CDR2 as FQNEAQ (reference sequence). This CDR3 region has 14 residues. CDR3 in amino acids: CASSSYTGGAEAFF. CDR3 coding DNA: TGTGCCAGCAGCTCCTATACAGGGGGTGCTGAAGCTTTCTTT. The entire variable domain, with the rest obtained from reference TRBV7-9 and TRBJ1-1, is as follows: DTGVSQNPRHKITKRGQNVTFRCDPISEHNRLYWYRQTLGQGPEFLTYFQNEAQLEKSRLLSDRFSAERPKGSFSTLEIQRTEQGDSAMYLCASSSYTGGAEAFFGQGTRLTVV.

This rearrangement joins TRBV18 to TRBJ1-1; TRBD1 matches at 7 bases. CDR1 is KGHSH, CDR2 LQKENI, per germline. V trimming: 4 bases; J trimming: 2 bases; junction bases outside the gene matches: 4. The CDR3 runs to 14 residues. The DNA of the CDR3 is TGTGCCAGCTCACAGCGACAGGGCAACACTGAAGCTTTCTTT. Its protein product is CASSQRQGNTEAFF.

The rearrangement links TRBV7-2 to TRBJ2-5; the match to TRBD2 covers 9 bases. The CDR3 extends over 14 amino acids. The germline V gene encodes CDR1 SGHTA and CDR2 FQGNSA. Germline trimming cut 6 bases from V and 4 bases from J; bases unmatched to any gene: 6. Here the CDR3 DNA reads TGTGCCAGCAGTCACAGAGCGGGGGGAGAGACCCAGTACTTC. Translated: CASSHRAGGETQYF. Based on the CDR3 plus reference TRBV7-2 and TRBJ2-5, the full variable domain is GAGVSQSPSNKVTEKGKDVELRCDPISGHTALYWYRQSLGQGLEFLIYFQGNSAPDKSGLPSDRFSAERTGGSVSTLTIQRTQQEDSAVYLCASSHRAGGETQYFGPGTRLLVL.

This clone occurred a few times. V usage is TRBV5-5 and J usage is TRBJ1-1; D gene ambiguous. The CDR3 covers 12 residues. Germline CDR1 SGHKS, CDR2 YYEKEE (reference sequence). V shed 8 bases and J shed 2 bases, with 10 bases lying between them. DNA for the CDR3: TGTGCCAGTACCCTATTTAACACTGAAGCTTTCTTT. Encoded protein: CASTLFNTEAFF.

The CDR3 reads CASSPLAGLSPETQYF. CDR3 nucleotides: TGTGCCAGTAGTCCTCTAGCGGGGCTAAGTCCGGAGACCCAGTACTTC. The chain combines TRBV19 with TRBJ2-5; TRBD2 matches at 9 bases. Trimming removed 5 bases from V and 5 bases from J; junction bases left unmatched: 12. This CDR3 has 16 amino acids. The germline V gene has CDR1 LNHDA and CDR2 SQIVND (reference sequence).

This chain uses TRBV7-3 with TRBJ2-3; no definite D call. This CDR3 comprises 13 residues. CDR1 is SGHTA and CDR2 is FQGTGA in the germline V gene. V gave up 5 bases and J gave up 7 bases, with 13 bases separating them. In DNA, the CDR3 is TGTGCCAGCAGCCCCCGCGTTGAGAATACGCAGTATTTT. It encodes CASSPRVENTQYF.

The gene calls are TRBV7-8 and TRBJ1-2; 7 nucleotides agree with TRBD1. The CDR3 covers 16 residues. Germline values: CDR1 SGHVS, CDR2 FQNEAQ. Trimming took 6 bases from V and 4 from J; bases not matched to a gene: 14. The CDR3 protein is CASSPQQGRLLYGYTF. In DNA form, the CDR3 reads TGTGCCAGCAGTCCCCAACAGGGGCGGCTTCTCTATGGCTACACCTTC.

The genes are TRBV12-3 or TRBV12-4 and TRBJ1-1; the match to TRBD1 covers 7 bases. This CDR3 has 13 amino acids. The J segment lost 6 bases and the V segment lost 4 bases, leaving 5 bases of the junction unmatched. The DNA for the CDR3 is TGTGCCAGCAGTTCGTTAGGGGGCCCTGAAGCTTTCTTT. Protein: CASSSLGGPEAFF.

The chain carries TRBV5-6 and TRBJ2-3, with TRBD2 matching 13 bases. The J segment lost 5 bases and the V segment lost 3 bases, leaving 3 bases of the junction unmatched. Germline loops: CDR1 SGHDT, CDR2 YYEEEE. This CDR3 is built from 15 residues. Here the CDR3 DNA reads TGTGCCAGCAGCTACTGGACTAGCGGGGGAGATACGCAGTATTTT. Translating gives CASSYWTSGGDTQYF.

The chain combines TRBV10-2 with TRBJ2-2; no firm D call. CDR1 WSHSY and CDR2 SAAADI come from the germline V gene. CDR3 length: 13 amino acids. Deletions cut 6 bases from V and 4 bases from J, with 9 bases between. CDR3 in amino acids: CASRADITGELFF. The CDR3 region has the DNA TGCGCCAGCAGAGCTGACATCACCGGGGAGCTGTTTTTT.

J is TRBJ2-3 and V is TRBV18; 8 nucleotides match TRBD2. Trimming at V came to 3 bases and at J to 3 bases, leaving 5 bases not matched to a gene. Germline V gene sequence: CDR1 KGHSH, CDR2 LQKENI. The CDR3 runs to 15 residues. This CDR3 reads CASSPSASGTDTQYF. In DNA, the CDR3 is TGTGCCAGCTCACCCTCGGCTAGCGGGACAGATACGCAGTATTTT.

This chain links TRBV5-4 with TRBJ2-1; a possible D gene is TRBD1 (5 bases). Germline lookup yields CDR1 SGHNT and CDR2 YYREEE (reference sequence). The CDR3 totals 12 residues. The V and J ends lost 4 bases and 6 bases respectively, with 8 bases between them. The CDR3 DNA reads TGTGCCAGCAGCCCAGGGTTCAATGAGCAGTTCTTC. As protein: CASSPGFNEQFF.

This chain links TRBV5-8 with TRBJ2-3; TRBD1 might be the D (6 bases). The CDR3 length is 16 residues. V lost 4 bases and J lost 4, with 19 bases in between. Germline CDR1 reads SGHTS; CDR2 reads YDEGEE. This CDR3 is CASSAASFGGSDTQYF. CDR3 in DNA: TGTGCCAGCAGCGCCGCTAGCTTTGGGGGCTCAGATACGCAGTATTTT.

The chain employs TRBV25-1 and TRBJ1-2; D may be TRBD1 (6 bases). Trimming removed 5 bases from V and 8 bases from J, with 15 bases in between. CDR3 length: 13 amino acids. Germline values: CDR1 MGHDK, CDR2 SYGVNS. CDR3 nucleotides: TGTGCCAGCAGTCCCCGACAGGTCGGCGGCTACACCTTC. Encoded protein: CASSPRQVGGYTF.

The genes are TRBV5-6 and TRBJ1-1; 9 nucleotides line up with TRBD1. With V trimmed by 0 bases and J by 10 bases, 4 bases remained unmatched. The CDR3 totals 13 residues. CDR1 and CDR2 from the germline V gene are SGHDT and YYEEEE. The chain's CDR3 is CASSLGQGDAAFF. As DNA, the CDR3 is TGTGCCAGCAGCTTGGGACAGGGGGACGCAGCTTTCTTT.

CDR3 region: CASSLARNTEAFF. As DNA, the CDR3 is TGTGCCAGCAGCTTAGCCAGGAACACTGAAGCTTTCTTT. This chain uses TRBV11-2 with TRBJ1-1; no clear D. Between the trimmed V and J ends, which lost 1 base and 1 base, there was a span of 4 bases. The V gene's germline CDR1 is SGHAT and CDR2 FQNNGV. CDR3 length equals 13 residues.

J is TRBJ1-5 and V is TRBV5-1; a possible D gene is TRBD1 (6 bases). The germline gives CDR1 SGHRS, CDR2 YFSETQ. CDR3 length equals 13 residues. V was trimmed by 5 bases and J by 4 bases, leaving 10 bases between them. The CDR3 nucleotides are TGCGCCAGCAGGACAGGCGATAATCAGCCCCAGCATTTT. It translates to CASRTGDNQPQHF.

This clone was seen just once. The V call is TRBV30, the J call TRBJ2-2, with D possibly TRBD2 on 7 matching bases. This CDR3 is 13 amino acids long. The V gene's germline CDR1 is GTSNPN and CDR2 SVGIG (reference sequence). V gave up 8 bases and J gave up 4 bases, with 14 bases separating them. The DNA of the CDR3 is TGTGCCCTGGGGGGGGCGATCACCGGGGAGCTGTTTTTT. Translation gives CALGGAITGELFF.

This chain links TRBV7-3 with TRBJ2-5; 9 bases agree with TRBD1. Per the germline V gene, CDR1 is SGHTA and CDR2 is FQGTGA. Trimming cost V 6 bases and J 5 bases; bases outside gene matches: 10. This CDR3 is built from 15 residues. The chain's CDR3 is CASSQGRGTGETQYF. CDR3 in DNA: TGTGCCAGCAGTCAAGGTCGGGGGACAGGGGAGACCCAGTACTTC.

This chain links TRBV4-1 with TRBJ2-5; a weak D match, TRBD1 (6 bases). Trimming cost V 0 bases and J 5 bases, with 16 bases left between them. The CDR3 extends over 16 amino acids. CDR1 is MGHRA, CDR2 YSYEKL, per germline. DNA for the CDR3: TGCGCCAGCAGCCAAGAAAAGGGCAATACAGGGGAGACCCAGTACTTC. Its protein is CASSQEKGNTGETQYF.

This CDR3 reads CASSHTGQGSYNEQFF. The DNA for the CDR3 is TGTGCCAGCAGCCACACTGGGCAGGGGTCCTACAATGAGCAGTTCTTC. This chain uses TRBV5-5 with TRBJ2-1; tentatively, D is TRBD1 (6 bases). The germline V and J ends were trimmed by 4 bases and 1 base, with 15 bases remaining between them. CDR1 is SGHKS, CDR2 YYEKEE, per germline (reference sequence). The CDR3 has 16 amino acids.

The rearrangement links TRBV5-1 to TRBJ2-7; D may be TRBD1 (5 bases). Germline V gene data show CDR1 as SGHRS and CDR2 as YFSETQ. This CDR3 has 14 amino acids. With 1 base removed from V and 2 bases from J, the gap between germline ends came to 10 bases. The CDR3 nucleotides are TGCGCCAGCAGCTTGAAAGGGGAAGCCTACGAGCAGTACTTC. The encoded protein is CASSLKGEAYEQYF.

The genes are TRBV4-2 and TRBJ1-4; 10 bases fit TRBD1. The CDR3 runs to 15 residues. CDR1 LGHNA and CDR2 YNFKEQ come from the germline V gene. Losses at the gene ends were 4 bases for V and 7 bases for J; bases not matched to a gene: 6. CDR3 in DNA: TGTGCCAGCAGCCCCCGACAGGGGGCGGGTGAAAAACTGTTTTTT. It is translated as CASSPRQGAGEKLFF.

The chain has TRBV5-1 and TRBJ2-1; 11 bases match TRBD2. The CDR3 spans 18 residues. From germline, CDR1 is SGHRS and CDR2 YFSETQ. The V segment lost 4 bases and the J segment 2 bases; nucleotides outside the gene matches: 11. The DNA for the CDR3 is TGCGCCAGCAGCCTGGGGCTAGCGGGGGGACCTCCCTACAATGAGCAGTTCTTC. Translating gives CASSLGLAGGPPYNEQFF.